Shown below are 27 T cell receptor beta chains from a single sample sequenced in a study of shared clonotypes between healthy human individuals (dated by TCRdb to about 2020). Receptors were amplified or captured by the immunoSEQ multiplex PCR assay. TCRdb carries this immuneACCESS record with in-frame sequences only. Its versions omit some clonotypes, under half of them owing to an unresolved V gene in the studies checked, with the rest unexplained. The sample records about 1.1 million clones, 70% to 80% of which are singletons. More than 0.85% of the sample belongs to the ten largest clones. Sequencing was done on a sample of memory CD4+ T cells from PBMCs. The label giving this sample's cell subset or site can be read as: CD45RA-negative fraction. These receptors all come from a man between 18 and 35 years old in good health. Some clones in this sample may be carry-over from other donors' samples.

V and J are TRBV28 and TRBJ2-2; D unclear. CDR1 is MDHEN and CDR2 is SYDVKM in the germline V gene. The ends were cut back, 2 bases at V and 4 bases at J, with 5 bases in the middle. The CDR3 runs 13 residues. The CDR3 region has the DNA TGTGCCAGCAGTTTAGACGGCACCGGGGAGCTGTTTTTT. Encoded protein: CASSLDGTGELFF.

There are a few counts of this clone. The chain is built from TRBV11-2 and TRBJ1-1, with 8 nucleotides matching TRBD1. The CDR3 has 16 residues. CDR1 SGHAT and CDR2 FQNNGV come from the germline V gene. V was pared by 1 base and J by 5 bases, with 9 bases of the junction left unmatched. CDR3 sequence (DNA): TGTGCCAGCAGCTTAGGGCCAGGGGGCTCGGGTACTGAAGCTTTCTTT. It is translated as CASSLGPGGSGTEAFF.

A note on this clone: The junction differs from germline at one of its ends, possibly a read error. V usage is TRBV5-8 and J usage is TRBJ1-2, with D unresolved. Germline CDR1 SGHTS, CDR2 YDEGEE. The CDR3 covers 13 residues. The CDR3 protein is CVSSLLGYYGYTF. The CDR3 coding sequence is TGTGTCAGCAGCTTGCTGGGGTACTATGGCTACACCTTC.

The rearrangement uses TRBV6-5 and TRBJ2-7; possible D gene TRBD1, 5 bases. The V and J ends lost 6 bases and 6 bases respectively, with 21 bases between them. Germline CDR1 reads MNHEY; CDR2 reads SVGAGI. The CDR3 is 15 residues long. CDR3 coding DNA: TGTGCCAGCAGCCTTAGTAGGACACCTGCGACCGAGCAGTACTTC. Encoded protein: CASSLSRTPATEQYF.

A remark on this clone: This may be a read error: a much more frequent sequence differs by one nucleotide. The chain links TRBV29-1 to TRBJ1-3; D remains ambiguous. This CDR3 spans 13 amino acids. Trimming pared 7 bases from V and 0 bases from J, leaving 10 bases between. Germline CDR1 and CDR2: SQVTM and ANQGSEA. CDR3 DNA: TGCAGCGCGTACGGGGACTCTGGAAACACCATATATTTT. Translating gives CSAYGDSGNTIYF.

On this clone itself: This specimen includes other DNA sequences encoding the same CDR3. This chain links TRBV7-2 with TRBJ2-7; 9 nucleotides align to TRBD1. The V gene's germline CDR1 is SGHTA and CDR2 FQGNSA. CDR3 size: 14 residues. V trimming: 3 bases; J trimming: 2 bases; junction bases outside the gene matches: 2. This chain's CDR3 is CASSFRQGAYEQYF. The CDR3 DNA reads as TGTGCCAGCAGCTTCCGACAGGGGGCCTACGAGCAGTACTTC.

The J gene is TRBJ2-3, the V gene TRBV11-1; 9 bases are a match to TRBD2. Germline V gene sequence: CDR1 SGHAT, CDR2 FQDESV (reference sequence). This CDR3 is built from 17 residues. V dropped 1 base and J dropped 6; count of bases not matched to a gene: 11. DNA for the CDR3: TGTGCCAGCAGCTTAGGCTTTAGCGGGGGTACCGGGGATACGCAGTATTTT. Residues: CASSLGFSGGTGDTQYF.

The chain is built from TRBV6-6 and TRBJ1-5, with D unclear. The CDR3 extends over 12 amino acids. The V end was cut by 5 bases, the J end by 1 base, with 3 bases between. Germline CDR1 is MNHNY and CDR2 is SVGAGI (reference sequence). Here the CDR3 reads CASSNSNQPQHF. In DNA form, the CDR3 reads TGTGCCAGCAGTAACAGCAATCAGCCCCAGCATTTT.

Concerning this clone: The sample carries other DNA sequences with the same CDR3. The CDR3 loop is CASSPRGGNTEAFF. The DNA of the CDR3 is TGCGCCAGCAGCCCCCGGGGGGGGAACACTGAAGCTTTCTTT. The chain links TRBV5-1 to TRBJ1-1, with a weak D call TRBD1 (5 bases). The CDR3 covers 14 residues. Germline lookup yields CDR1 SGHRS and CDR2 YFSETQ. Trimming removed 4 bases at V and 1 base at J, with 11 bases between.

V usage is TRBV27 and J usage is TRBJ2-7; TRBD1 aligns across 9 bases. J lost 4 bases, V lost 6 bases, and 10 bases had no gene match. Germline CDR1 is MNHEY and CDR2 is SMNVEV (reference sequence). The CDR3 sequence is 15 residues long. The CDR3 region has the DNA TGTGCCAGCAGGTATACCGGGACAGGGACTTACGAGCAGTACTTC. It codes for CASRYTGTGTYEQYF.

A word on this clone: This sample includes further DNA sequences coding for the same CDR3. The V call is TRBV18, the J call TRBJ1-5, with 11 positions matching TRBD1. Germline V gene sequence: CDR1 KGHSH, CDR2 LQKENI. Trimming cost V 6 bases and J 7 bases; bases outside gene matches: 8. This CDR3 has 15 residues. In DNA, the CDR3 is TGTGCCAGCTCGCCCGGGACAGGGGGAGGCCAGCCCCAGCATTTT. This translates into CASSPGTGGGQPQHF.

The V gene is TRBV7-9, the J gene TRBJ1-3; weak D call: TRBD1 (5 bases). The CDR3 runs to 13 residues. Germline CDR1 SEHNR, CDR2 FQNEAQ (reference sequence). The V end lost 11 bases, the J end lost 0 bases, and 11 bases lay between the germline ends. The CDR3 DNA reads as TGTGCCGGCGGGGACCCCTCTGGAAACACCATATATTTT. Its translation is CAGGDPSGNTIYF.

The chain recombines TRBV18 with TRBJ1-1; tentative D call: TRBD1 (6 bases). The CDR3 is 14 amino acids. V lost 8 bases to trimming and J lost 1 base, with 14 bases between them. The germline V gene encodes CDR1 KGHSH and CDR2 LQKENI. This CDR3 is CASEGGRQNTEAFF. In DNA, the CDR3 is TGTGCCAGCGAGGGGGGCCGACAGAACACTGAAGCTTTCTTT.

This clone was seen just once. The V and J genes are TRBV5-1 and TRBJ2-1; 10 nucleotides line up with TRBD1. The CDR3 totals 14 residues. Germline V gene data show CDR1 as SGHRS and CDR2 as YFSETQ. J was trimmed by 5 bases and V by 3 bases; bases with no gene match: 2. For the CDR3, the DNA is TGCGCCAGCAGCTGGGGACAGGGGAACAATGAGCAGTTCTTC. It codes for CASSWGQGNNEQFF.

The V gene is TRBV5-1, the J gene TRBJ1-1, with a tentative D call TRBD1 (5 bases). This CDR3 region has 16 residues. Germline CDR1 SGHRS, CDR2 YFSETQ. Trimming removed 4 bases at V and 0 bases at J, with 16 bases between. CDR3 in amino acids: CASSLYRRGLNTEAFF. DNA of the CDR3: TGCGCCAGCAGCCTCTACAGAAGGGGTTTGAACACTGAAGCTTTCTTT.

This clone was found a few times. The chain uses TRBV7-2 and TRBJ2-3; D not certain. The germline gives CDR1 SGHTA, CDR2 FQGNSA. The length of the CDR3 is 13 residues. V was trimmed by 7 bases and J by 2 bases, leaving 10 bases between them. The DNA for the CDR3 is TGTGCCAGCAAGAAAGGGAACACAGATACGCAGTATTTT. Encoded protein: CASKKGNTDTQYF.

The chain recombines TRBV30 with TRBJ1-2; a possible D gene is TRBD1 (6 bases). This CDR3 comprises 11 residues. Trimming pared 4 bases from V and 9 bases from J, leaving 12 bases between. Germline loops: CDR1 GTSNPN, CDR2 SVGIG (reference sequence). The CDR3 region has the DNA TGTGCCTGGAACAGGGACACCCGCTACACCTTC. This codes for CAWNRDTRYTF. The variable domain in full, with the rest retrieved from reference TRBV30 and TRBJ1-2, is SQTIHQWPATLVQPVGSPLSLECTVEGTSNPNLYWYRQAAGRGLQLLFYSVGIGQISSEVPQNLSASRPQDRQFILSSKKLLLSDSGFYLCAWNRDTRYTFGSGTRLTVV.

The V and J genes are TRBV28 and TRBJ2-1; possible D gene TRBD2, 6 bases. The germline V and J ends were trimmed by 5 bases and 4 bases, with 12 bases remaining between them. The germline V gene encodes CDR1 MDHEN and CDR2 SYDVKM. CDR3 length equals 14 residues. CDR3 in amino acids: CASSVAGTYNEQFF. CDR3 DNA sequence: TGTGCCAGCAGTGTGGCGGGAACGTACAATGAGCAGTTCTTC.

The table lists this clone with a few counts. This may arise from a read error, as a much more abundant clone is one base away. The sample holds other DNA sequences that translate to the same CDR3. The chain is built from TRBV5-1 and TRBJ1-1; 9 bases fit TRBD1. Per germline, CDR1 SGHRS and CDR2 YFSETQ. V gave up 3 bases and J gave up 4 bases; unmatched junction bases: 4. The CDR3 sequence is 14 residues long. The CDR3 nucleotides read TGCGCCAGCAGCTCGGACAGGGGCGGCACTGAAGCTTTCTTT. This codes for CASSSDRGGTEAFF.

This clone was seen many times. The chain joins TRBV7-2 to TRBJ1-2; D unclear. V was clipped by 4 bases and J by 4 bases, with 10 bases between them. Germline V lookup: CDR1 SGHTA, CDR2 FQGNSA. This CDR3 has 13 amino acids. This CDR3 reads CASSSSRSYGYTF. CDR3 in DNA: TGTGCCAGCAGCTCCTCTCGAAGCTATGGCTACACCTTC.

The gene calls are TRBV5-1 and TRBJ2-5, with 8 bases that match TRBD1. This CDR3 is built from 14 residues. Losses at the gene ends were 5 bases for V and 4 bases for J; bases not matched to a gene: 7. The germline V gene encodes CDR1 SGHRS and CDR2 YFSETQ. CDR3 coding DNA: TGCGCCAGCAGGACAGGGGAGGATCGAGAGACCCAGTACTTC. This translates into CASRTGEDRETQYF.

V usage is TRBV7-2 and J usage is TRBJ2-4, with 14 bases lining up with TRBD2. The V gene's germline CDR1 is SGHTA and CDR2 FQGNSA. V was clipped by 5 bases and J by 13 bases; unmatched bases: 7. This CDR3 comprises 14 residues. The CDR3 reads CASSPGLAGATQYF. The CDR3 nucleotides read TGTGCCAGCAGCCCGGGACTAGCGGGAGCCACCCAGTACTTC.

The CDR3 region is CASSKGTSGNTQYF. Written as DNA, the CDR3 is TGTGCCAGCAGCAAAGGGACTAGCGGGAATACGCAGTATTTT. This chain links TRBV7-7 with TRBJ2-3; 13 nucleotides match TRBD2. V shed 5 bases, J shed 7 bases, and the junction held 3 bases outside the gene matches. The germline CDR1 and CDR2 sequences are SSHAT and FNYEAQ (reference sequence). The CDR3 spans 14 residues.

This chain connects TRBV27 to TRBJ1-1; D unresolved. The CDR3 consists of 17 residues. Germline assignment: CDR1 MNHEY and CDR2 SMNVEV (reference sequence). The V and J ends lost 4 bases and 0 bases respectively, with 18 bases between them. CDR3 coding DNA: TGTGCCAGCAGTTGGGCAGGAGTCGGTGGTATGAACACTGAAGCTTTCTTT. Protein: CASSWAGVGGMNTEAFF.

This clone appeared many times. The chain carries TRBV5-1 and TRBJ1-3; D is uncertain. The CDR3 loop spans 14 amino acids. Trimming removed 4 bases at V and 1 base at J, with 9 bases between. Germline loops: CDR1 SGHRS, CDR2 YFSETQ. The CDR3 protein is CASSGASSGNTIYF. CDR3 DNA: TGCGCCAGCAGCGGAGCTTCTTCTGGAAACACCATATATTTT. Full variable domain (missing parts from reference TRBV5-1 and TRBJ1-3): KAGVTQTPRYLIKTRGQQVTLSCSPISGHRSVSWYQQTPGQGLQFLFEYFSETQRNKGNFPGRFSGRQFSNSRSEMNVSTLELGDSALYLCASSGASSGNTIYFGEGSWLTVV.

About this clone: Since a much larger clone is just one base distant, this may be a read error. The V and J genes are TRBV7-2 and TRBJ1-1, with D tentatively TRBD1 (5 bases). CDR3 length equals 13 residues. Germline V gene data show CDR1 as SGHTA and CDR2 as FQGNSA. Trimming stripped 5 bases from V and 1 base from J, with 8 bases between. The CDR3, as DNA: TGTGCCAGCAGCCGGGACGCGAACACTGAAGCTTTCTTT. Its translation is CASSRDANTEAFF.

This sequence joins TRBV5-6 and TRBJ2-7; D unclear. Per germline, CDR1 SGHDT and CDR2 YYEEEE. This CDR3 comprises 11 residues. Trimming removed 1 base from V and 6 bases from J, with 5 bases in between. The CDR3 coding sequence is TGTGCCAGCAGCTTGCGGAGCGAGCAGTACTTC. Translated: CASSLRSEQYF.